This T cell receptor (beta chain) was recorded in a study of shared clonotypes between healthy human individuals. For this clone: The antigen is unknown.

CD45RA-negative memory and CD45RA+ naive subsets were split from the CD4+ cells. Several immunoSEQ 96-well plates shared each subset's DNA, each plate a replicate. DNA at around 210 ng, tens of thousands of T cell genomes, went into sorted-subset replicate PCRs. Profiled with immunoSEQ multiplex PCR; TCRdb holds only in-frame clones, not every one. The sample has some 2.1 million clones, roughly 94% seen once. Germline CDR1 reads SEHNR; CDR2 reads FQNEAQ (reference sequence). The V and J ends lost 3 bases and 1 base respectively, with 3 bases between them. The CDR3 consists of 12 residues. Study-level points and caveats: When naive CD4 clonotypes were compared across a handful of donors, 5% to 5.5% were shared.

The TCR comes from a man aged 18 to 35 in good health. The sequenced sample was naive CD4+ T cells sorted from blood. Subset of the sample: CD45RA+ positively selected. The V gene is TRBV7-9, the J gene TRBJ2-5; D not certain. CDR3 sequence (DNA): TGTGCCAGCAGCTTCTTCCAAGAGACCCAGTACTTC. It encodes CASSFFQETQYF.